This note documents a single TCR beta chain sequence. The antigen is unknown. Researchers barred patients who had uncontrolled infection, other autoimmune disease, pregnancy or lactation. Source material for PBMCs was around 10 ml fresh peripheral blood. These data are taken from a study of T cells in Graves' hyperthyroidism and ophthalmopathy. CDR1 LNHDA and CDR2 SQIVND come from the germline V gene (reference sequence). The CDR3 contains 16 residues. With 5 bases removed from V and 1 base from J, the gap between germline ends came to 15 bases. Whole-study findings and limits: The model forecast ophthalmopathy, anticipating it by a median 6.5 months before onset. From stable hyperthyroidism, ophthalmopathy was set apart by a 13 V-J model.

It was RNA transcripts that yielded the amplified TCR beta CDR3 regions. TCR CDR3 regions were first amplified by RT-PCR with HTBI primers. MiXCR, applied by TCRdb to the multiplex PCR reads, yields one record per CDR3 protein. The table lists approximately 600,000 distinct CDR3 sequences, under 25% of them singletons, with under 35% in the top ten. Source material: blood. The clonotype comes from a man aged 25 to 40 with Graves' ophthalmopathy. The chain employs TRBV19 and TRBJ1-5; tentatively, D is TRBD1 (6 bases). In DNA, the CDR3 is TGTGCCAGTAGTGCACAGGGTTTTGCGAGCAATCAGCCCCAGCATTTT. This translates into CASSAQGFASNQPQHF.